This T cell receptor beta chain originates from a study of tumor-infiltrating lymphocytes in primary liver carcinoma. Trimming removed 4 bases at V and 4 bases at J, with 14 bases between. The V gene's germline CDR1 is SQVTM and CDR2 ANQGSEA. This CDR3 is 14 amino acids long. The source material, roughly 18-32 mg of unsorted bulk tissue, was used to co-extract RNA and DNA. The cohort consisted of patients whose primary liver carcinoma was surgically resected. Per tumor, sampling covered five separate regions. This clonotype has just one count. The conserved final phenylalanine or tryptophan is absent from the CDR3, which likely points to a read error. Making TCR beta cDNA involved around 500 ng total RNA and a constant-region primer. Researchers made the TCR beta libraries by running three nested multiplex PCR rounds with slightly modified ARM-PCR. The two initial PCR rounds, around 11 cycles each, used TRBV1-TRBV30 forward and C-beta reverse primers. One entry per CDR3 protein, called by TCRdb with MiXCR from the multiplex PCR reads. Of 25,000 to 35,000 distinct CDR3 sequences in the sample, less than 80% are singletons; the top ten hold roughly 34%.

The chain couples TRBV29-1 to TRBJ2-1; D gene uncertain. The receptor's source is a man between 35 and 55 years old with primary liver carcinoma and hepatitis B virus infection. The sequenced material came from liver tumor tissue from sampling region 5. The subset was: tumor region T5, tumor centre. CDR3 sequence: CSVAASRMYNEQFL. In DNA form, the CDR3 reads TGCAGCGTTGCGGCCAGCAGGATGTACAATGAGCAGTTCTTA.